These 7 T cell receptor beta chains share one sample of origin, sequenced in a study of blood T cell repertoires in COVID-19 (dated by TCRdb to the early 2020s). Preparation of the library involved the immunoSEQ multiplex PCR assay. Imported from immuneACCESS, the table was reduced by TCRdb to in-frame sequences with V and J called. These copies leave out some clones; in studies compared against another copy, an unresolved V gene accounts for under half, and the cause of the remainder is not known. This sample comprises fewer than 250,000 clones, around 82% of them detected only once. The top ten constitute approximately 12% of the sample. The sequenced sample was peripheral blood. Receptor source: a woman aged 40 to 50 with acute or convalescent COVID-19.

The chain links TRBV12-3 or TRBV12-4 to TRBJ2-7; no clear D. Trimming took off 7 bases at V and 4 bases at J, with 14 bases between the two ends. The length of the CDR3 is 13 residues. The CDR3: CASTPPDGYEQYF. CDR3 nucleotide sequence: TGTGCCAGCACCCCACCCGACGGGTACGAGCAGTACTTC.

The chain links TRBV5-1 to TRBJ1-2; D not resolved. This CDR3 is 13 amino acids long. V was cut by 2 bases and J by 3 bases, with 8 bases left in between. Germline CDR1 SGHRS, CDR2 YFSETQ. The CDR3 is CASSFDGDYGYTF. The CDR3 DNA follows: TGCGCCAGCAGCTTTGACGGGGACTATGGCTACACCTTC. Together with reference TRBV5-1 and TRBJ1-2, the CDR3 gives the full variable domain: KAGVTQTPRYLIKTRGQQVTLSCSPISGHRSVSWYQQTPGQGLQFLFEYFSETQRNKGNFPGRFSGRQFSNSRSEMNVSTLELGDSALYLCASSFDGDYGYTFGSGTRLTVV.

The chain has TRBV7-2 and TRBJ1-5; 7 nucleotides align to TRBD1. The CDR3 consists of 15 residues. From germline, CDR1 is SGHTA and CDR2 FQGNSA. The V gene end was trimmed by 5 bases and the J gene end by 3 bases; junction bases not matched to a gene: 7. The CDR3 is CASSRGQAINQPQHF. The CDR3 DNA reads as TGTGCCAGCAGCCGCGGACAGGCGATCAATCAGCCCCAGCATTTT. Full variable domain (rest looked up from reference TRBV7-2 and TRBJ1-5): GAGVSQSPSNKVTEKGKDVELRCDPISGHTALYWYRQSLGQGLEFLIYFQGNSAPDKSGLPSDRFSAERTGGSVSTLTIQRTQQEDSAVYLCASSRGQAINQPQHFGDGTRLSIL.

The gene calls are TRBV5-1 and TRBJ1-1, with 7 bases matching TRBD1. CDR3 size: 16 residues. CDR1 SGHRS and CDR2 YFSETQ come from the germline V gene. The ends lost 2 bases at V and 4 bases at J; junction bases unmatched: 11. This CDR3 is CASSFSIGTATTEAFF. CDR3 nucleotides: TGCGCCAGCAGCTTCTCCATAGGGACAGCCACCACTGAAGCTTTCTTT.

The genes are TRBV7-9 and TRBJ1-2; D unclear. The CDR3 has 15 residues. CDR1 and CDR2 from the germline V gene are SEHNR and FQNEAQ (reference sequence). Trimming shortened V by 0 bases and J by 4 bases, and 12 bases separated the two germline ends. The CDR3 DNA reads TGTGCCAGCAGCTTAGCGGGCGGGCCCGGCTATGGCTACACCTTC. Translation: CASSLAGGPGYGYTF.

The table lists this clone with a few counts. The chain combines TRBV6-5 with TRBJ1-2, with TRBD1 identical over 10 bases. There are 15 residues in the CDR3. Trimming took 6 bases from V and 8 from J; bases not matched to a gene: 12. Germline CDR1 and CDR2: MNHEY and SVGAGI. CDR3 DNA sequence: TGTGCCAGCAGGAATGCTGCCGGGACAGGGGACGGCTACACCTTC. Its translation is CASRNAAGTGDGYTF.

CDR3 sequence: CASSSRGTSVYEQYF. CDR3 bases: TGTGCCAGCAGTTCCCGCGGGACTAGCGTCTACGAGCAGTACTTC. The chain uses TRBV6-5 and TRBJ2-7; 10 bases fit TRBD2. This CDR3 spans 15 amino acids. Germline V gene lookup returns CDR1 MNHEY and CDR2 SVGAGI. V lost 4 bases, J lost 3 bases, and 6 bases stayed unmatched.